Below, 2 T cell receptor beta chains from the same sample are listed, as sequenced in a study of T cells expressing NK-cell markers. TCRdb reprocessed the 5' RACE reads, with one entry per CDR3 protein and no DNA. The listing contains 300,000 or so distinct CDR3 sequences. Specimen: blood T cells: a sorted CD56 or NKG2C T cell subset, CD4+ or CD8+ T cells, or bulk PBMC T cells (not recorded which). All receptors derive from a woman aged 18 to 69 in good health.

The genes are TRBV6-5 and TRBJ1-5; the D call of TRBD1 rests on TCRdb alone, since no DNA is present to check it. Germline CDR1 and CDR2: MNHEY and SVGAGI. This CDR3 has 14 amino acids. CDR3 region: CASSWTAGNQPQHF.

V is TRBV5-4 and J is TRBJ1-5; TCRdb picks TRBD1, but there is no DNA to check that call. The CDR3 loop spans 17 amino acids. Germline CDR1 SGHNT, CDR2 YYREEE (reference sequence). The CDR3 loop is CASSSGGGRTGNQPQHF. Full variable domain (remainder filled in from reference TRBV5-4 and TRBJ1-5): ETGVTQSPTHLIKTRGQQVTLRCSSQSGHNTVSWYQQALGQGPQFIFQYYREEENGRGNFPPRFSGLQFPNYSSELNVNALELDDSALYLCASSSGGGRTGNQPQHFGDGTRLSIL.